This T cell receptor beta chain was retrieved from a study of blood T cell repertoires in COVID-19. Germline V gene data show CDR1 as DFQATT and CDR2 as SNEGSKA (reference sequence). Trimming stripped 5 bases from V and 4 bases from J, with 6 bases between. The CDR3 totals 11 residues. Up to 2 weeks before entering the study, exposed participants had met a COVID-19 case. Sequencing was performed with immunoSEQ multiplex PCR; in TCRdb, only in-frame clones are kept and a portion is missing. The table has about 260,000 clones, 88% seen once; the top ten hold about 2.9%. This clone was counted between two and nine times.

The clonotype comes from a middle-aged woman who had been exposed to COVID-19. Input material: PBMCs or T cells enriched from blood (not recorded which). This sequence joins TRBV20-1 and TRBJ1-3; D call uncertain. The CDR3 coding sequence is TGCAGTGCTGTCTCGGGAAACACCATATATTTT. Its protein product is CSAVSGNTIYF.